This T cell receptor (beta chain) was captured in a study of glioma-infiltrating T cells. Using RNA template, CDR3s of TCR alpha and beta were amplified with iRepertoire arm-PCR. TCRdb re-called the multiplex PCR reads with MiXCR, one entry per CDR3 protein. The sample shows approximately 89,000 distinct CDR3 sequences, 20% to 25% of them seen only once. CDR1 SQVTM and CDR2 ANQGSEA come from the germline V gene. The CDR3 length is 12 residues. The V gene lost 6 bases and the J gene lost 10 bases, with 18 bases spanning the gap. The sequenced material came from glioma tissue, nonneoplastic brain tissue, or PBMCs (not recorded which). This TCR was sampled from a human donor with low-grade glioma or glioblastoma, undergoing nonglioma brain surgery, or in good health (not recorded which). The rearrangement links TRBV29-1 to TRBJ1-1; a possible D gene is TRBD1 (6 bases). CDR3 sequence reads: CSVPGHPVGAFF. As DNA, the CDR3 is TGCAGCGTCCCGGGACACCCCGTCGGAGCTTTCTTT.